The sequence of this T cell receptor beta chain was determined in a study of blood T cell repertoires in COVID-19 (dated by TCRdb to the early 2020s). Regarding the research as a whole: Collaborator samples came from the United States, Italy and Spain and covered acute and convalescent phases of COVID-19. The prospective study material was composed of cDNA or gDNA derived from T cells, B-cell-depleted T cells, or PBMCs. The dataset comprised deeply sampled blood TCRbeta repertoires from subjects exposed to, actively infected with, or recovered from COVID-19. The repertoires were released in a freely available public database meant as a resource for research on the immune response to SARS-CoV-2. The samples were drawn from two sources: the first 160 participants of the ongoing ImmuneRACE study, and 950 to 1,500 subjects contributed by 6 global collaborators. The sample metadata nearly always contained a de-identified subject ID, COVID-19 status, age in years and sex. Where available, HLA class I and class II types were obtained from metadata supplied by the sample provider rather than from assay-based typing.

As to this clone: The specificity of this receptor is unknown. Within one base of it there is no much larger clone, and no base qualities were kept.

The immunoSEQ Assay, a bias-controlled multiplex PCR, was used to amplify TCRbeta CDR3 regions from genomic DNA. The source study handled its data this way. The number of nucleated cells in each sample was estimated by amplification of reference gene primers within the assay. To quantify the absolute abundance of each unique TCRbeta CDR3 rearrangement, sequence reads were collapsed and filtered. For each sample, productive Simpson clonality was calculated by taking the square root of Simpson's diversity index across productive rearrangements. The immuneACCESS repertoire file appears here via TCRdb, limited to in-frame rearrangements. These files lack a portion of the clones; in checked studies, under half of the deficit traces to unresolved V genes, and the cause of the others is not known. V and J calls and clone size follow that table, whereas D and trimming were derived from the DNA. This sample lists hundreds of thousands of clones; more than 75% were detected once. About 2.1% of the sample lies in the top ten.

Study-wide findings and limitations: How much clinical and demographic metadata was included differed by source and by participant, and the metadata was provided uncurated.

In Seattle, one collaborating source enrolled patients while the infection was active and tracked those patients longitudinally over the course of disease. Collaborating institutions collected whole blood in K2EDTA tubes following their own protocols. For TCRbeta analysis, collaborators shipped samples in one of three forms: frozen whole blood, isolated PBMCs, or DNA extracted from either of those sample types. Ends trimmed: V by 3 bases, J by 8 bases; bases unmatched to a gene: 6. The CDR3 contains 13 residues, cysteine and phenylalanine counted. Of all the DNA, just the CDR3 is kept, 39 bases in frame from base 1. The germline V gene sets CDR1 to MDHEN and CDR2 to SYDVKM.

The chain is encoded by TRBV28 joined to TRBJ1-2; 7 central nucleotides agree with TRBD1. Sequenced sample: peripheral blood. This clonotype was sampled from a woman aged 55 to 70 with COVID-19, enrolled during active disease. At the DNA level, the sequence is TGTGCCAGCAGTTTGCGACAGGGCCGGGGCTACACCTTC. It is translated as CASSLRQGRGYTF.